These T cell receptor beta chains were read from a single sample in a study of vaccination effects on CD4 cells after COVID-19. No antigen is known for these receptors. Libraries were prepared by immunoSEQ multiplex PCR; TCRdb keeps only in-frame clonotypes and omits some of them. This table holds approximately 70,000 clones, less than 75% found once. Sequencing used CD4+ T cells from PBMCs cultured without peptide, obtained after COVID-19 vaccination. Receptor source: a human donor who received a COVID-19 vaccine. The conserved cysteine and the conserved F or W are not part of the CDR3 here. The listing skips clone size in some rows; elsewhere it reads once, few, many or a size class.

clone_size,v_call,j_call,cdr3_aa
-,TRBV5-1,TRBJ1-1,ASSPTGVRTEAF
-,TRBV5-1,TRBJ2-2,ASSLAFNTGELF
-,TRBV7-9,TRBJ2-2,ASSLGYRRELF
-,TRBV4-1,TRBJ2-5,ASSQDRDRWEETQY
-,TRBV5-6,TRBJ1-5,ASSLRGTSNQPQH
once,TRBV5-5,TRBJ2-5,ASSLEPLRETQY
-,TRBV21-1,TRBJ2-2,ASSLQGLELF
few,TRBV24-1,TRBJ2-2,ATSWSGATGELF
-,TRBV6-2/TRBV6-3,TRBJ2-3,ASSRRDTQY
few,TRBV10-1,TRBJ2-2,ASNSTAPNPVGANTGELF
-,TRBV9,TRBJ2-2,ASKPGPPIGTGELF
-,TRBV7-2,TRBJ2-3,ASSGAGGTDTQY
once,TRBV7-9,TRBJ2-3,ASSSVRDYNTDTQY
-,TRBV6-6,TRBJ1-6,ASTIQGNSPLH
-,TRBV19,TRBJ2-1,ASKGPKGLYNEQF
-,TRBV6-5,TRBJ2-3,ASTDWGQGTDTQY
once,TRBV3-1/TRBV3-2,TRBJ2-5,ASSPYRTLAGQETQY
-,TRBV6-1,TRBJ1-2,ASSEARQASYGYT
few,TRBV10-3,TRBJ1-2,AIRPGTGTYGYT